The clone carrying this T cell receptor beta chain was counted a single time. No antigen is known for it. This specimen comes from a study of cytomegalovirus exposure and HLA in healthy donors. The wider study: There were approximately 400 genotyped donors. Of these, about 86% fell in the genetic ancestry cluster associated with self-reported Caucasian donors.

Study outcomes and limitations: A missense DCLRE1C variant was associated with V- and J-gene trimming of TCR beta chains in a later analysis, and an independent cohort replicated the association.

The PCR employed 60 Vbeta primers together with 13 Jbeta primers. The assay was immunoSEQ multiplex PCR, and TCRdb's table has in-frame clones only and misses some. This sample has about 130,000 clones, with around three quarters found just once. The sample taken for sequencing was PBMCs. The sequence was obtained from a man aged 25 to 45 in good health and CMV-seronegative.

The DNA for the CDR3 is TGTGCCATCAGTGATTCCAGGGAGGGCAATCAGCCCCAGCATTTT. Its protein is CAISDSREGNQPQHF. The chain uses TRBV10-3 and TRBJ1-5; D might be TRBD1 (5 bases). V dropped 3 bases and J dropped 2 bases, with 11 bases sitting between them. CDR1 and CDR2 from the germline V gene are ENHRY and SYGVKD. This CDR3 has 15 amino acids.